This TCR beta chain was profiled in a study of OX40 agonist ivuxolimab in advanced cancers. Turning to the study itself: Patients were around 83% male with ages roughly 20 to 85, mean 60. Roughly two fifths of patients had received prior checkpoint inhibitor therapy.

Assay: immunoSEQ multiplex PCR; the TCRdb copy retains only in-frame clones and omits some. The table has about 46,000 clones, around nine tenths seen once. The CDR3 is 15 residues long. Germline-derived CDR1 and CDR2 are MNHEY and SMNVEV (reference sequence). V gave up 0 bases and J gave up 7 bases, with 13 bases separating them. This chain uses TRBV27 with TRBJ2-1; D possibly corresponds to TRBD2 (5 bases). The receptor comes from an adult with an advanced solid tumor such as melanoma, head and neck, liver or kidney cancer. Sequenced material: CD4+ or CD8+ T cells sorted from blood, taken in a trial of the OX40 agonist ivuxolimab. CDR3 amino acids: CASSLSGSGRNEQFF. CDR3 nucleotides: TGTGCCAGCAGTTTATCAGGCAGCGGCCGGAATGAGCAGTTCTTC.